This T cell receptor (beta chain) comes out of a study of blood T cells in healthy people across ages. Points from the study as a whole: Estimates of diversity drawn from one million T cells were considered underestimates.

A word on this clonotype: Its specificity is not known.

A J-beta primer mix and a sample-barcoded 5' primer were used in a second PCR of about 7 to 12 cycles. TCRdb reprocessed the 5' RACE reads with MiXCR, giving one entry per CDR3 protein. The sample consists of around 1.7 million distinct CDR3 sequences, 28% of them appearing once. Germline CDR1 SNHLY, CDR2 FYNNEI. The V end lost 7 bases, the J end lost 8 bases, and 20 bases lay between the germline ends. The CDR3 has 15 amino acids. This receptor was taken from a woman aged 25-40 years in good health. The sequenced sample was blood. The V gene is TRBV2, the J gene TRBJ1-4; D is perhaps TRBD1 (6 bases). The CDR3 bases are TGTGCCAGCACCGGAGGGTGGGGGGGCGCGGAAAAACTGTTTTTT. It codes for CASTGGWGGAEKLFF.